These T cell receptor beta chains were read from a single sample in a study of T cell repertoires in ileal Crohn's disease. Sequencing was performed with immunoSEQ multiplex PCR; in TCRdb, only in-frame clones are kept and a portion is missing. The sample consists of under 8,500 clones, 75% to 85% of them appearing once. Sequencing was performed on ileal tissue. The receptors shown here come from an adult with Crohn's disease. The conserved cysteine and the conserved F or W are not part of the CDR3 here. The order of the fields is V gene, D gene, J gene, clone size, CDR3 protein. The D gene is left open where the match is weak. Clone size is given for some rows only: seen once, a few or many times, or a class if the clone is expanded.

>TRBV5-1|TRBD1|TRBJ1-1|NA
ASSLSTGPMNTEAF
>TRBV6-4|TRBD1|TRBJ1-1|NA
ASSPLGTGGSTEAF
>TRBV28|TRBD1|TRBJ1-2|NA
ASSINRGYGYT
>TRBV7-9|TRBD1|TRBJ2-2|NA
ASSIGLGTGVPGELF
>TRBV15|TRBD1|TRBJ1-4|NA
ATSSTGGFNEKLF
>TRBV2|NA|TRBJ2-1|NA
ASSFLTGLGNEQF
>TRBV15|TRBD2|TRBJ2-3|NA
ATSGGEADTQY
>TRBV5-1|TRBD2|TRBJ2-7|NA
ASSKGLADVVYEQY
>TRBV28|NA|TRBJ1-5|once
ASSLDSNQPQH
>TRBV30|NA|TRBJ1-4|NA
AWGGASEKLF
>TRBV5-1|TRBD1|TRBJ1-4|NA
ASSPGTGGQGGEKLF
>TRBV11-1|TRBD2|TRBJ2-3|NA
ASSDLAGGNGDTQY
>TRBV6-5|TRBD1|TRBJ1-2|NA
ASSATGAGGYT
>TRBV7-9|NA|TRBJ2-1|NA
ASSQLGGERNEQF
>TRBV6-5|TRBD2|TRBJ2-3|NA
ASSYEGTSSTDTQY
>TRBV28|TRBD2|TRBJ2-2|NA
ASSLGTSYGELF
>TRBV4-1|NA|TRBJ2-7|few
ASSQVEAAPYEQY
>TRBV6-5|NA|TRBJ2-2|NA
ASSYGSFANTGELF
>TRBV27|NA|TRBJ2-7|NA
ASGSSYEQY
>TRBV7-9|NA|TRBJ1-1|few
ASSFSMNTEAF
>TRBV4-3|NA|TRBJ1-1|NA
ASSHSLRQATEAF
>TRBV7-9|TRBD1|TRBJ2-2|NA
ASSFMGTGHGELF
>TRBV14|NA|TRBJ1-1|NA
ASSQSPRTEAF
>TRBV7-9|TRBD1|TRBJ2-3|NA
ASSKNSGTEVQY
>TRBV19|TRBD1|TRBJ1-2|NA
ASSITATGGRDYGYT
>TRBV7-7|TRBD1|TRBJ2-5|NA
ASSRDRQETQY
>TRBV6-5|NA|TRBJ1-5|NA
ASRGQGYNQPQH
>TRBV28|NA|TRBJ1-5|few
ASTLAGPRQPQH
>TRBV7-8|NA|TRBJ1-5|NA
ASSPDISNQPQH
>TRBV7-2|TRBD1|TRBJ1-5|NA
ASRPPARGRSYQPQH
>TRBV2|TRBD1|TRBJ1-2|NA
ASLGQGAGGYT
>TRBV6-4|NA|TRBJ2-1|NA
ASSDSGTPNEQF
>TRBV29-1|NA|TRBJ1-2|NA
SAVTDRYGYT
>TRBV30|TRBD2|TRBJ2-2|once
AWSRGSGRLAGELF
>TRBV7-9|NA|TRBJ1-2|NA
ASSFYSGANYGYT
>TRBV6-1|TRBD1|TRBJ1-1|NA
ASSEVPGQGGDTEAF
>TRBV30|NA|TRBJ1-1|few
AWGAGFTEAF
>TRBV11-1|TRBD1|TRBJ2-7|NA
ASSLRTGEVYEQY
>TRBV19|TRBD1|TRBJ2-7|NA
ASSRGQGFHYEQY
>TRBV6-1|TRBD1|TRBJ1-1|NA
ASSAATGVTF
>TRBV29-1|NA|TRBJ1-1|NA
SVIHTNTEAF
>TRBV7-9|TRBD1|TRBJ2-7|NA
ASSNTGGRTEQY
>TRBV5-1|TRBD2|NA|NA
ASSLSGLAGAEQY
>TRBV18|NA|TRBJ1-1|NA
ASSVNRDEAF
>TRBV5-1|TRBD1|TRBJ2-3|NA
ASSGTVNTDTQY
>TRBV28|NA|TRBJ1-4|NA
ASSLLRNEKLF
>TRBV7-2|NA|TRBJ2-3|NA
ASSPRAGGTDTQY
>TRBV5-5|TRBD2|TRBJ2-5|few
ATSGEGRETQY
>TRBV4-1|NA|TRBJ2-5|NA
ASSPMLGEETQY
>TRBV9|NA|TRBJ2-7|NA
ASSVPVRHHEQY
>TRBV6-1|TRBD2|TRBJ2-1|NA
ASSAGTRGYNEQF
>TRBV2|NA|TRBJ2-2|NA
ASSESRGGTGELF
>TRBV19|TRBD1|TRBJ1-2|few
ASSIQTGVRYGYT
>TRBV5-1|TRBD2|TRBJ2-7|NA
ASSLLAGATYEQY
>TRBV7-2|TRBD2|TRBJ2-3|few
ASRLGAGASTDTQY
>TRBV2|TRBD1|TRBJ1-4|NA
ASSEAIAGGGEKLF
>TRBV14|NA|TRBJ2-1|NA
ASSQRSANEQF
>TRBV15|NA|TRBJ1-1|NA
ATSRDGRGRTEAF
>TRBV6-5|TRBD1|TRBJ2-7|NA
ASSVRTGNEQY